The T cell receptor beta chain under discussion was sequenced for a study of blood T cell repertoires in COVID-19. TCRdb keeps only in-frame clones here, not all; method: immunoSEQ multiplex PCR. The data hold some 450,000 clones, with about 87% observed a single time. Germline CDR1 MNHEY, CDR2 SMNVEV (reference sequence). The CDR3 consists of 17 residues. V was cut by 5 bases and J by 4 bases, with 23 bases left in between. V usage is TRBV27 and J usage is TRBJ1-2; a weak D match, TRBD1 (6 bases). This clonotype originated in a man aged 18 to 30 with COVID-19, enrolled during active disease. Sample: peripheral blood. CDR3 amino acids: CASSPGTTKLPRYGYTF. CDR3 DNA sequence: TGTGCCAGCAGTCCCGGGACAACCAAACTACCCCGCTATGGCTACACCTTC.